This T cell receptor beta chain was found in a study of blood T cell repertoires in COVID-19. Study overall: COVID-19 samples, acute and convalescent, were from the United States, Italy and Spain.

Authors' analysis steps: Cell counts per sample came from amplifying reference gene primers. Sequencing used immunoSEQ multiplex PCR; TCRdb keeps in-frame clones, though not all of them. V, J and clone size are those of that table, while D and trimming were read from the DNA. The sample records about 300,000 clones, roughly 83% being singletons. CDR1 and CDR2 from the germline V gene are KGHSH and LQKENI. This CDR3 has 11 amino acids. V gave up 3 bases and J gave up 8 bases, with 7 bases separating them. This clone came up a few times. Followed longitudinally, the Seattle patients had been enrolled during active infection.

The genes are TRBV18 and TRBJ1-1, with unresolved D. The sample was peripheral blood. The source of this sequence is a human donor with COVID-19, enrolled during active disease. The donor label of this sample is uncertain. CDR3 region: CASSPNSEAFF. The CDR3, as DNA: TGTGCCAGCTCACCTAACTCCGAAGCTTTCTTT.